This T cell receptor (beta chain) originates from a study of cytomegalovirus exposure and HLA in healthy donors. Findings of the study overall: A few CMV-associated chains were confirmed in vitro to be specific for CMV antigens.

To note about this clone: Antigen unknown.

PCR employed 60 Vbeta and 13 Jbeta primers. Sequencing used immunoSEQ multiplex PCR; TCRdb keeps in-frame clones, though not all of them. The table lists over 100,000 clones, approximately 79% of them singletons. CDR1 SNHLY and CDR2 FYNNEI come from the germline V gene. The CDR3 has 15 residues. Trimming shortened V by 7 bases and J by 3 bases, and 13 bases separated the two germline ends. The chain carries TRBV2 and TRBJ2-6, with D maybe TRBD2 (6 bases). Material for sequencing was PBMCs. The TCR sequence derives from a man under 40 in good health and CMV-seronegative. The CDR3 reads CASTEGGFGANVLTF. The CDR3 nucleotides are TGTGCCAGCACCGAAGGAGGGTTTGGGGCCAACGTCCTGACTTTC.